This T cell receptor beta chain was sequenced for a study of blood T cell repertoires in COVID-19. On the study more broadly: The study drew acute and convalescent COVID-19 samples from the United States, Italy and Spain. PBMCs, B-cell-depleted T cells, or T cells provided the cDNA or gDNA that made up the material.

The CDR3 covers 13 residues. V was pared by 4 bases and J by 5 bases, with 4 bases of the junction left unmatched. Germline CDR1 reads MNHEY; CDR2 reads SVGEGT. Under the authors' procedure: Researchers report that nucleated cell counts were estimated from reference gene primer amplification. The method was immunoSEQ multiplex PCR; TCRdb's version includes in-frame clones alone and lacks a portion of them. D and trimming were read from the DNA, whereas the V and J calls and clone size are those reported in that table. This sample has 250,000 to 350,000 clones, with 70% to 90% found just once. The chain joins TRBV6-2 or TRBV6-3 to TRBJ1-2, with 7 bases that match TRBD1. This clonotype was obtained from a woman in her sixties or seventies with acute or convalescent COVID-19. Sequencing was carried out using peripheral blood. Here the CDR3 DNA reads TGTGCCAGCAGTTCCGGGACAGAATATGGCTACACCTTC. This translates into CASSSGTEYGYTF.